Each of the 25 T cell receptor beta chains below was sequenced from the same sample in a study of blood T cell repertoires in COVID-19. Assay: immunoSEQ multiplex PCR; the TCRdb copy retains only in-frame clones and omits some. The sample includes about 240,000 clones, 87% of them seen just once. Sequenced material: peripheral blood. These receptors originate from a man in his 60s who had recovered from COVID-19.

This rearrangement joins TRBV5-4 to TRBJ2-7, with TRBD1 identical over 8 bases. The CDR3 loop spans 15 amino acids. The V gene's germline CDR1 is SGHNT and CDR2 YYREEE (reference sequence). V gave up 5 bases and J gave up 1 base; unmatched junction bases: 8. CDR3 sequence: CASSLQGARSYEQYF. The CDR3 DNA reads as TGTGCCAGCAGTCTCCAGGGGGCCAGGTCCTACGAGCAGTACTTC.

The chain recombines TRBV18 with TRBJ2-7, with D possibly TRBD2 on 7 matching bases. With 2 bases removed from V and 0 bases from J, the gap between germline ends came to 14 bases. CDR1 KGHSH and CDR2 LQKENI come from the germline V gene. The length of the CDR3 is 16 residues. The CDR3 DNA follows: TGTGCCAGCTCACCAACAGGGAGGGTCGACTCCTACGAGCAGTACTTC. It translates to CASSPTGRVDSYEQYF.

CDR3 coding DNA: TGTGCCAGCACAAACGGTGCGGGGGGCTCCTACAATGAGCAGTTCTTC. As protein: CASTNGAGGSYNEQFF. This chain uses TRBV28 with TRBJ2-1, with 8 bases matching TRBD2. This CDR3 has 16 residues. In germline, CDR1 is MDHEN, CDR2 SYDVKM. V shed 7 bases and J 0 bases; nucleotides not matched to a gene: 8.

The chain couples TRBV5-6 to TRBJ2-7, with 7 bases fitting TRBD1. This CDR3 region has 14 residues. The germline V gene encodes CDR1 SGHDT and CDR2 YYEEEE. After removal of 4 bases from V and 2 bases from J, the junction contained 6 bases not matched to a gene. CDR3 nucleotide sequence: TGTGCCAGCAGCCCAGGGCAGGGGGCCTACGAGCAGTACTTC. It translates to CASSPGQGAYEQYF.

This chain connects TRBV28 to TRBJ2-7; TRBD1 agrees at 9 bases. CDR3 size: 14 residues. The V and J ends lost 2 bases and 4 bases, in that order; junction bases with no gene match: 3. Germline-derived CDR1 and CDR2 are MDHEN and SYDVKM. CDR3 in DNA: TGTGCCAGCAGTTTAACAGGGGGCATTTACGAGCAGTACTTC. Translating it yields CASSLTGGIYEQYF.

This clone was detected once. The CDR3 bases are TGTGCCAGCAGTTACGGAGGGCTCGGCAATTCACCCCTCCACTTT. The encoded protein is CASSYGGLGNSPLHF. V and J are TRBV6-5 and TRBJ1-6, with D uncertain. V shed 2 bases and J shed 7 bases, with 12 bases lying between them. The CDR3 is 15 residues long. CDR1 is MNHEY, CDR2 SVGAGI, per germline.

V is TRBV24-1 and J is TRBJ1-4; 7 bases are a match to TRBD1. The CDR3 is 16 residues long. Germline V gives CDR1 KGHDR, CDR2 SFDVKD. Trimming took 4 bases from V and 3 from J; bases not matched to a gene: 7. The CDR3 protein is CATSDRTGAANEKLFF. DNA of the CDR3: TGTGCCACCAGTGACCGAACAGGGGCGGCTAATGAAAAACTGTTTTTT.

The chain employs TRBV6-6 and TRBJ2-7; no clear D. CDR1 is MNHNY and CDR2 is SVGAGI in the germline V gene (reference sequence). The V end was cut by 0 bases, the J end by 2 bases, with 11 bases between. There are 15 residues in the CDR3. The CDR3 region is CASSYSSVNPYEQYF. The CDR3 nucleotides read TGTGCCAGCAGTTACTCGTCAGTGAACCCCTACGAGCAGTACTTC.

This chain links TRBV6-5 with TRBJ2-7; TRBD1 matches at 7 bases. CDR1 is MNHEY, CDR2 SVGAGI, per germline. This CDR3 is built from 15 residues. Trimming at V came to 5 bases and at J to 0 bases, leaving 7 bases not matched to a gene. The CDR3: CASSRSGQSSYEQYF. Written as DNA, the CDR3 is TGTGCCAGCAGTCGGTCGGGACAGAGCTCCTACGAGCAGTACTTC.

The J gene is TRBJ1-3, the V gene TRBV4-2; D possibly corresponds to TRBD1 (6 bases). The V and J ends lost 1 base and 7 bases respectively, with 14 bases between them. The CDR3 extends over 15 amino acids. CDR1 is LGHNA and CDR2 is YNFKEQ in the germline V gene. The CDR3 protein is CASSQGSGVANTIYF. The CDR3 nucleotides are TGTGCCAGCAGCCAAGGCTCAGGGGTAGCGAACACCATATATTTT.

The rearrangement links TRBV11-2 to TRBJ1-5; D is unresolved. CDR1 and CDR2 (germline): SGHAT, FQNNGV. Trimming cost V 0 bases and J 12 bases, with 12 bases left between them. This CDR3 is built from 13 residues. CDR3 bases: TGTGCCAGCAGCTTAGATACGCGCCAACTCCAGCATTTT. Amino acid sequence: CASSLDTRQLQHF.

The chain recombines TRBV28 with TRBJ1-2, with no clear D. The CDR3 sequence is 13 residues long. Germline V CDR1 and CDR2: MDHEN, SYDVKM. With 2 bases removed from V and 0 bases from J, the gap between germline ends came to 4 bases. CDR3 in amino acids: CASSLRANYGYTF. The CDR3 coding sequence is TGTGCCAGCAGTTTACGAGCTAACTATGGCTACACCTTC.

The V and J genes are TRBV6-5 and TRBJ2-1, with TRBD2 matching over 10 bases. This CDR3 has 16 residues. V was pared by 2 bases and J by 4 bases, with 5 bases of the junction left unmatched. Per the germline V gene, CDR1 is MNHEY and CDR2 is SVGAGI. CDR3 coding DNA: TGTGCCAGCAGTTACGTGAATAGCGGGGGGTACAATGAGCAGTTCTTC. It specifies CASSYVNSGGYNEQFF.

The genes are TRBV27 and TRBJ2-1; TRBD1 matches at 10 bases. The J segment lost 6 bases and the V segment lost 1 base, leaving 3 bases of the junction unmatched. Per germline, CDR1 MNHEY and CDR2 SMNVEV (reference sequence). The CDR3 has 15 residues. This chain's CDR3 is CASSLWDRGGNEQFF. The CDR3 region has the DNA TGTGCCAGCAGTTTATGGGACAGGGGAGGCAATGAGCAGTTCTTC.

This clone occurred a few times. The chain couples TRBV5-1 to TRBJ2-1; D may be TRBD1 (5 bases). Germline assignment: CDR1 SGHRS and CDR2 YFSETQ. V was trimmed by 3 bases and J by 4 bases, leaving 11 bases between them. This CDR3 is built from 14 residues. CDR3 nucleotide sequence: TGCGCCAGCAGCTCGGACAAACTTTACAATGAGCAGTTCTTC. It is translated as CASSSDKLYNEQFF. Filled out from reference TRBV5-1 and TRBJ2-1, the complete variable domain reads KAGVTQTPRYLIKTRGQQVTLSCSPISGHRSVSWYQQTPGQGLQFLFEYFSETQRNKGNFPGRFSGRQFSNSRSEMNVSTLELGDSALYLCASSSDKLYNEQFFGPGTRLTVL.

This clone was picked up one time. This chain connects TRBV10-3 to TRBJ1-4; tentatively, D is TRBD1 (5 bases). There are 12 residues in the CDR3. Trimming stripped 10 bases from V and 3 bases from J, with 9 bases between. The V gene's germline CDR1 is ENHRY and CDR2 SYGVKD. Written as DNA, the CDR3 is TGTGCCACCCAAGGGGCTAATGAAAAACTGTTTTTT. It encodes CATQGANEKLFF.

The chain carries TRBV7-9 and TRBJ2-5; the match to TRBD1 covers 7 bases. J gave up 1 base and V 2 bases, and 4 bases lay outside the gene matches. This CDR3 has 15 amino acids. Germline V gives CDR1 SEHNR, CDR2 FQNEAQ (reference sequence). DNA for the CDR3: TGTGCCAGCAGCTTAACGGGACAGAGCCAAGAGACCCAGTACTTC. Translating it yields CASSLTGQSQETQYF.

The chain has TRBV30 and TRBJ1-6; D unclear. Germline values: CDR1 GTSNPN, CDR2 SVGIG (reference sequence). Trimming pared 0 bases from V and 4 bases from J, leaving 4 bases between. The CDR3 loop spans 13 amino acids. The DNA for the CDR3 is TGTGCCTGGAGTGTACGGTATAATTCACCCCTCCACTTT. Translating gives CAWSVRYNSPLHF.

V usage is TRBV19 and J usage is TRBJ1-4; possible D gene TRBD1, 6 bases. Germline assignment: CDR1 LNHDA and CDR2 SQIVND (reference sequence). This CDR3 is built from 16 residues. Between the trimmed V and J ends, which lost 3 bases and 1 base, there was a span of 12 bases. Written as DNA, the CDR3 is TGTGCCAGTAGTATTGGGGTACAGGGAACTAATGAAAAACTGTTTTTT. As protein: CASSIGVQGTNEKLFF.

This clone has only a few counts. The J gene is TRBJ1-1, the V gene TRBV24-1, with D perhaps TRBD1 (5 bases). The CDR3 extends over 16 amino acids. Trimming stripped 5 bases from V and 4 bases from J, with 19 bases between. CDR1 and CDR2 from the germline V gene are KGHDR and SFDVKD. CDR3 region: CATSATKTRGSTEAFF. CDR3 DNA: TGTGCCACCAGTGCCACTAAAACAAGGGGAAGCACTGAAGCTTTCTTT.

The J gene is TRBJ1-6, the V gene TRBV11-2; 9 nucleotides line up with TRBD1. Germline V gene lookup returns CDR1 SGHAT and CDR2 FQNNGV. With 5 bases clipped from V and 10 bases from J, the junction kept 6 bases outside the gene matches. The CDR3 runs 14 residues. The CDR3 nucleotides read TGTGCCAGCAGCCGGGACAGGGAGAGATCACCCCTCCACTTT. Translated, it gives CASSRDRERSPLHF. Full variable domain (rest looked up from reference TRBV11-2 and TRBJ1-6): EAGVAQSPRYKIIEKRQSVAFWCNPISGHATLYWYQQILGQGPKLLIQFQNNGVVDDSQLPKDRFSAERLKGVDSTLKIQPAKLEDSAVYLCASSRDRERSPLHFGNGTRLTVT.

The V call is TRBV9, the J call TRBJ1-5, with D perhaps TRBD1 (6 bases). V was pared by 3 bases and J by 0 bases, with 16 bases between. This CDR3 has 17 amino acids. CDR1 and CDR2 (germline): SGDLS, YYNGEE. CDR3 in DNA: TGTGCCAGCAGCGCGTCACTTAACAGGGATAGCAATCAGCCCCAGCATTTT. Amino acid sequence: CASSASLNRDSNQPQHF.

This chain's CDR3 is CASSPGLPLNEQYF. The CDR3 region has the DNA TGCGCCAGCAGCCCGGGACTGCCCTTAAACGAGCAGTACTTC. The chain has TRBV5-1 and TRBJ2-7; tentative D call: TRBD2 (6 bases). The CDR3 has 14 amino acids. Trimming pared 4 bases from V and 5 bases from J, leaving 16 bases between. Germline V gene data show CDR1 as SGHRS and CDR2 as YFSETQ.

In its sample, this clone was seen a few times. The chain has TRBV18 and TRBJ2-1, with 15 bases aligning to TRBD2. In germline, CDR1 is KGHSH, CDR2 LQKENI. The CDR3 has 19 amino acids. The V and J ends lost 1 base and 6 bases, in that order; junction bases with no gene match: 10. CDR3 bases: TGTGCCAGCTCACCACGGACTAGCGGGGGGGCCGTGGGTTCCAATGAGCAGTTCTTC. Translation gives CASSPRTSGGAVGSNEQFF.

The V call is TRBV19, the J call TRBJ1-2; TRBD1 matches 8 bases. CDR3 length: 14 amino acids. J gave up 5 bases and V 3 bases, and 5 bases lay outside the gene matches. Germline V CDR1 and CDR2: LNHDA, SQIVND (reference sequence). The CDR3, as DNA: TGTGCCAGTAGTATGGACAGGGCGCAGTATGGCTACACCTTC. Translating gives CASSMDRAQYGYTF.